This TCR beta chain was recovered during a study of cytomegalovirus exposure and HLA in healthy donors. The PCR used 60 Vbeta and 13 Jbeta primers. Sequencing was performed with immunoSEQ multiplex PCR; in TCRdb, only in-frame clones are kept and a portion is missing. The sample includes around 160,000 clones, roughly 80% seen only once; the top ten take roughly 8%. This CDR3 has 16 residues. From germline, CDR1 is SGHAT and CDR2 FQNNGV. The V end lost 3 bases, the J end lost 5 bases, and 19 bases lay between the germline ends. The V and J genes are TRBV11-2 and TRBJ1-1, with D maybe TRBD1 (5 bases). This sequence originates from a woman aged 40 to 50 in good health and CMV-seropositive. The specimen sequenced was PBMCs. Written as DNA, the CDR3 is TGTGCCAGCAGCTTGTTGGGGGGGAGGACGACGACTGAAGCTTTCTTT. Protein sequence: CASSLLGGRTTTEAFF.